This TCR beta chain was identified during a study of T-cell reconstitution after alpha-beta-depleted transplantation in children. A TCRbeta library incorporating unique molecular identifiers was prepared. TCRdb passed the PCR reads through MiXCR, listing each CDR3 protein once. In the table there are fewer than 750,000 distinct CDR3 sequences, 23% of which are singletons. This clonotype was counted at least ten times. Its antigen is not known. Germline CDR1 is DFQATT and CDR2 is SNEGSKA (reference sequence). This CDR3 spans 12 amino acids. V was cut by 3 bases and J by 9 bases, with 12 bases left in between. Study-level points and caveats: Among T cells one year after transplant, newly produced cells accounted for most counts and diversity.

This TCR derives from a boy under two years old who had a stem cell transplant for acute myeloid leukemia, so the T cells may come from the graft donor. Specimen: PBMCs, mostly from graft donor cells, collected 360 days after TCRalphabeta/CD19-depleted stem cell transplant. V is TRBV20-1 and J is TRBJ2-1; D not certain. The CDR3 bases are TGCAGTGCTAGGAGGCCGGAAGGTGAGCAGTTCTTC. Translation gives CSARRPEGEQFF.